The rows below give T cell receptor beta chains drawn from one sample of a study of early T cells in non-severe SARS-CoV-2 infection. TCRdb used MiXCR to reprocess the 5' RACE reads, holding one entry per CDR3 protein. Among roughly 120,000 distinct CDR3 sequences listed, about 12% were seen once. The sequences come from whole blood, collected at baseline. The receptors shown here come from an adult who was a healthcare worker with PCR-confirmed SARS-CoV-2 infection or an uninfected control (not recorded which). CDR3s include the opening cysteine and the closing phenylalanine or tryptophan. D genes are given only for firm matches. Some rows mark clone size as missing; the rest say once, few, many or name a class of expanded clone.

TRBJ2-3	TRBD1	TRBV30	few	CAWSGTGGSSTQYF	TGTGCCTGGAGCGGGACAGGGGGTTCGAGTACGCAGTATTTT
TRBJ1-3	.	TRBV30	many	CAWSGGGGSGNTIYF	TGTGCCTGGAGTGGCGGGGGCGGCTCTGGAAACACCATATATTTT
TRBJ1-1	TRBD1	TRBV6-2/TRBV6-3	.	CASGTANTEAFF	TGTGCCAGCGGGACAGCGAACACTGAAGCTTTCTTT
TRBJ1-5	TRBD1	TRBV30	.	CAWSGGTVGGQPQHF	TGTGCCTGGAGTGGGGGGACAGTTGGTGGCCAGCCCCAGCATTTT
TRBJ1-2	.	TRBV5-1	.	CASSLKGFNGYTF	TGCGCCAGCAGCTTAAAAGGGTTTAATGGCTACACCTTC
TRBJ2-5	TRBD2	TRBV10-3	few	CAISEAGEGQETQYF	TGTGCCATCAGTGAGGCGGGAGAGGGCCAAGAGACCCAGTACTTC
TRBJ2-1	.	TRBV5-1	.	CASSFQAGLRNEQFF	TGCGCCAGCAGCTTTCAAGCGGGTCTTCGCAATGAGCAGTTCTTC
TRBJ1-1	.	TRBV28	few	CASGVEAFF	TGTGCCAGCGGCGTTGAAGCTTTCTTT
TRBJ2-1	TRBD2	TRBV14	.	CASSPLAGGPNEQFF	TGTGCCAGCAGCCCGCTAGCGGGAGGCCCCAATGAGCAGTTCTTC
TRBJ1-4	.	TRBV6-1	few	CASISGGRGEKLFF	TGTGCCAGCATTTCCGGGGGAAGGGGTGAAAAACTGTTTTTT
TRBJ2-7	.	TRBV6-2/TRBV6-3	many	CASSFSPSYEQYF	TGTGCCAGCAGTTTTTCCCCCTCCTACGAGCAGTACTTC
TRBJ2-5	.	TRBV5-1	.	CASSLANRQQETQYF	TGCGCCAGCAGCTTGGCCAATAGGCAGCAAGAGACCCAGTACTTC
TRBJ2-3	.	TRBV6-6	few	CASTAYPSTDTQYF	TGTGCCAGCACGGCGTACCCTAGCACAGATACGCAGTATTTT
TRBJ2-3	.	TRBV9	few	CASSSRDPTDTQYF	TGTGCCAGCAGCTCCAGGGACCCCACAGATACGCAGTATTTT
TRBJ2-3	TRBD2	TRBV7-9	few	CASSLTPGTSGKRGTDTQYF	TGTGCCAGCAGCCTAACTCCCGGGACTAGCGGGAAGAGGGGGACAGATACGCAGTATTTT
TRBJ2-3	TRBD2	TRBV19	few	CASARLAGLADTQYF	TGTGCCAGCGCCCGACTAGCGGGTCTCGCAGATACGCAGTATTTT
TRBJ2-7	.	TRBV7-6	many	CASSLGSPYEQYF	TGTGCCAGCAGCCTCGGAAGTCCCTACGAGCAGTACTTC
TRBJ2-6	TRBD1	TRBV19	many	CASSMRQGSSTGANVLTF	TGTGCCAGTAGTATGAGACAGGGGAGTTCGACTGGGGCCAACGTCCTGACTTTC
TRBJ1-6	TRBD1	TRBV2	.	CASSPTGGFNSPLHF	TGTGCCAGCAGTCCGACAGGGGGCTTTAATTCACCCCTCCACTTT
TRBJ2-1	.	TRBV5-1	few	CASSLTPKGLNNEQFF	TGCGCCAGCAGCTTGACCCCGAAGGGCCTAAACAATGAGCAGTTCTTC
TRBJ2-1	TRBD2	TRBV7-3	.	CASSQRLAGANEQFF	TGTGCCAGCAGCCAGAGACTAGCGGGAGCCAATGAGCAGTTCTTC
TRBJ2-7	TRBD2	TRBV25-1	few	CASSELRAGGREQYF	TGTGCCAGCAGTGAATTGAGAGCGGGGGGCCGGGAGCAGTACTTC
TRBJ2-7	TRBD2	TRBV27	few	CASSFSGTTSYEQYF	TGTGCCAGCAGTTTCTCCGGGACTACCTCCTACGAGCAGTACTTC
TRBJ1-1	.	TRBV7-8	.	CASSFDQGTEAFF	TGTGCCAGCAGCTTCGACCAGGGCACTGAAGCTTTCTTT
TRBJ1-5	.	TRBV11-2	few	CASSLGASQPQHF	TGTGCCAGCAGCTTGGGGGCAAGTCAGCCCCAGCATTTT
TRBJ2-5	.	TRBV29-1	.	CSAIPGEETQYF	TGCAGCGCTATACCGGGAGAAGAGACCCAGTACTTC
TRBJ2-4	.	TRBV7-3	many	CASSLGPGNIQYF	TGTGCCAGCAGCTTAGGACCCGGAAACATTCAGTACTTC
TRBJ1-2	.	TRBV30	.	CAWTGAFNYGYTF	TGTGCCTGGACGGGTGCCTTTAACTATGGCTACACCTTC
TRBJ1-2	.	TRBV11-2	few	CASSPVDYGYTF	TGTGCCAGCAGCCCAGTGGACTATGGCTACACCTTC
TRBJ1-2	.	TRBV5-1	.	CASSLFLGHDGYTF	TGCGCCAGCAGCTTGTTCTTGGGGCACGATGGCTACACCTTC
TRBJ1-1	.	TRBV5-1	many	CASSLEASLAEAFF	TGCGCCAGCAGCTTGGAGGCCAGTTTGGCTGAAGCTTTCTTT
TRBJ1-1	TRBD1	TRBV18	few	CASSPTGGETEAFF	TGTGCCAGCTCACCGACAGGGGGGGAGACTGAAGCTTTCTTT
TRBJ1-4	.	TRBV2	many	CASSGHTRSEKLFF	TGTGCCAGCAGTGGTCACACCCGAAGTGAAAAACTGTTTTTT
TRBJ2-1	TRBD2	TRBV28	few	CASSLAGEQFF	TGTGCCAGCAGCCTAGCGGGAGAGCAGTTCTTC
TRBJ2-7	.	TRBV4-1	many	CASSLPGSYEQYF	TGCGCCAGCAGCCTACCAGGGTCCTACGAGCAGTACTTC
TRBJ2-3	.	TRBV2	few	CACSYTDTQYF	TGTGCCTGCAGTTACACAGATACGCAGTATTTT
TRBJ2-1	.	TRBV5-1	.	CASSFGQNNEQFF	TGCGCCAGCAGCTTCGGGCAGAACAATGAGCAGTTCTTC
TRBJ2-2	.	TRBV19	.	CASSRQRTGELFF	TGTGCCAGTAGCAGACAGCGGACCGGGGAGCTGTTTTTT
TRBJ2-7	TRBD2	TRBV27	few	CASSRGLAGTYEQYF	TGTGCCAGCAGCCGGGGACTAGCGGGGACCTACGAGCAGTACTTC
TRBJ2-7	.	TRBV28	many	CASSRPPESYEQYF	TGTGCCAGCAGTCGCCCTCCGGAATCCTACGAGCAGTACTTC
TRBJ2-2	TRBD2	TRBV20-1	.	CSAPTAGDLSGELFF	TGCAGTGCTCCCACCGCGGGAGATCTGAGCGGGGAGCTGTTTTTT
TRBJ2-7	TRBD2	TRBV11-2	few	CASSLAGVRGSRYEQYF	TGTGCCAGCAGCTTAGCCGGGGTTCGCGGGAGCCGATACGAGCAGTACTTC
TRBJ1-1	.	TRBV6-6	many	CASSSTVNTEAFF	TGTGCCAGCAGTTCCACAGTGAACACTGAAGCTTTCTTT
TRBJ1-1	.	TRBV29-1	.	CSTRDGGKAFF	TGCAGCACCCGGGACGGAGGGAAAGCTTTCTTT
TRBJ1-2	.	TRBV3-1	few	CASSQDQGEGYGYTF	TGTGCCAGCAGCCAAGACCAGGGTGAGGGCTATGGCTACACCTTC
TRBJ1-5	.	TRBV12-3/TRBV12-4	many	CASSLGPAGNQPQHF	TGTGCCAGCAGTTTAGGGCCCGCGGGTAATCAGCCCCAGCATTTT
TRBJ2-7	TRBD1	TRBV2	few	CASSEDRITYEQYF	TGTGCCAGCAGTGAGGACAGGATTACCTACGAGCAGTACTTC
TRBJ1-5	.	TRBV10-3	.	CAISGQVSNQPQHF	TGTGCCATCAGTGGACAGGTATCGAATCAGCCCCAGCATTTT
TRBJ2-5	TRBD2	TRBV20-1	.	CSATTSGPNHHETQYF	TGCAGTGCTACGACTAGCGGACCTAACCACCACGAGACCCAGTACTTC
TRBJ2-3	.	TRBV3-2	.	CASSRILGTSGPRTDTQYF	TGTGCCAGCAGCCGGATCCTGGGGACTAGCGGGCCCCGGACAGATACGCAGTATTTT
TRBJ2-6	.	TRBV20-1	.	CSAATAPGANVLTF	TGCAGTGCTGCGACAGCCCCTGGGGCCAACGTCCTGACTTTC
TRBJ2-7	.	TRBV5-1	few	CASSLALVLAETYEQYF	TGCGCCAGCAGCTTGGCCCTCGTCCTAGCTGAGACCTACGAGCAGTACTTC
TRBJ1-5	.	TRBV29-1	.	CSVVSGYSNQPQHF	TGCAGCGTTGTGTCAGGGTATAGCAATCAGCCCCAGCATTTT